This T cell receptor beta chain was recovered during a study of blood T cells in healthy people across ages. Regarding the study as a whole: Naive T cell percentage showed a strong correlation with TCR beta diversity.

Together with a sample-barcoded 5' primer, a J-beta primer mix was included in a second PCR lasting about 7 to 12 cycles. Using its own MiXCR run on the 5' RACE reads, TCRdb lists one record per CDR3 protein. The table records 590,000 or so distinct CDR3 sequences, about 28% of them present only once. This clonotype has ten or more counts. What it binds is unknown. CDR3 length: 14 residues. The V end lost 0 bases, the J end lost 2 bases, and 8 bases lay between the germline ends. Germline CDR1 DFQATT, CDR2 SNEGSKA (reference sequence). V usage is TRBV20-1 and J usage is TRBJ1-5; D uncertain. The specimen was blood. The sequence was obtained from an elderly woman in good health. The CDR3 loop is CSAREVVGNQPQHF. For the CDR3, the DNA is TGCAGTGCTAGAGAGGTGGTGGGCAATCAGCCCCAGCATTTT.